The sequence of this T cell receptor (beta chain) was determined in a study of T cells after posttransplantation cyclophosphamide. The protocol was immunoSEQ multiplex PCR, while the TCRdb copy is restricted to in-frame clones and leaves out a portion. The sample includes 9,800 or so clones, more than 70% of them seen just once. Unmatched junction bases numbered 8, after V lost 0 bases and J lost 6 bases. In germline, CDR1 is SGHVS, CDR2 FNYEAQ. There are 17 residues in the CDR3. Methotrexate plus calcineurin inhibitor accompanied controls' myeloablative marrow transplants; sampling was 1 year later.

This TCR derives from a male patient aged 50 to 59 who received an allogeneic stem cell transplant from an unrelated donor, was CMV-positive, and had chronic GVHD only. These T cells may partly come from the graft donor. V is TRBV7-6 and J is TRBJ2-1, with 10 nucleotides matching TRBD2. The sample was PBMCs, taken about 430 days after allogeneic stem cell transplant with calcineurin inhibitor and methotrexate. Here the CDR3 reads CASSLALPAGGLNEQFF. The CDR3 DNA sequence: TGTGCCAGCAGCTTAGCGCTCCCAGCGGGGGGGCTCAATGAGCAGTTCTTC. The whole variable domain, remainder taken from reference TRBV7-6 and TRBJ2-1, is GAGVSQSPRYKVTKRGQDVALRCDPISGHVSLYWYRQALGQGPEFLTYFNYEAQQDKSGLPNDRFSAERPEGSISTLTIQRTEQRDSAMYRCASSLALPAGGLNEQFFGPGTRLTVL.